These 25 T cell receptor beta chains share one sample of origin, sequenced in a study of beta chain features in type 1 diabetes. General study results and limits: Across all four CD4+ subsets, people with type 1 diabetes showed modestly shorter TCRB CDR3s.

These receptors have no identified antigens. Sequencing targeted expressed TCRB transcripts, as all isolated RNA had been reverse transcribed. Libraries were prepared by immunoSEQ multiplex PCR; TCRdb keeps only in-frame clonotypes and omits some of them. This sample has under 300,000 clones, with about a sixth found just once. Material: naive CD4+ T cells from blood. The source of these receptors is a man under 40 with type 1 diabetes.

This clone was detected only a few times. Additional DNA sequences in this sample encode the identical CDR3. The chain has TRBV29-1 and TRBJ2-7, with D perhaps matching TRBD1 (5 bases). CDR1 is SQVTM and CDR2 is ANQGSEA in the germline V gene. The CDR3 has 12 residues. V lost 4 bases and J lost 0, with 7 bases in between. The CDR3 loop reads CSVVRGSYEQYF. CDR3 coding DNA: TGCAGCGTTGTTAGGGGCTCCTACGAGCAGTACTTC.

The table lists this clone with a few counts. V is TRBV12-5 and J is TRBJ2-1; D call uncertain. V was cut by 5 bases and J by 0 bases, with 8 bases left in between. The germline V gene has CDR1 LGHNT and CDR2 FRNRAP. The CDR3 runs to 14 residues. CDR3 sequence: CASGLHSSYNEQFF. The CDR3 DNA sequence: TGTGCTAGTGGTCTCCATAGCTCCTACAATGAGCAGTTCTTC.

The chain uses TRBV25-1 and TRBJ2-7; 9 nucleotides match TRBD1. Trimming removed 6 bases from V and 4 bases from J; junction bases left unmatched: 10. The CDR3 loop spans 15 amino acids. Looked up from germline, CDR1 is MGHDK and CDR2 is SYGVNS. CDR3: CASSDPGQGGYEQYF. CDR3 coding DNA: TGTGCCAGCAGCGACCCGGGACAGGGAGGGTACGAGCAGTACTTC.

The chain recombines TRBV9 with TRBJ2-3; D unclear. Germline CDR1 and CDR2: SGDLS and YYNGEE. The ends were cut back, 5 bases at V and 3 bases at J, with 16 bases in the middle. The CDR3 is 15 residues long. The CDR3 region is CASSADSGLTDTQYF. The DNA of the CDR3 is TGTGCCAGCAGTGCCGACTCCGGGTTAACAGATACGCAGTATTTT.

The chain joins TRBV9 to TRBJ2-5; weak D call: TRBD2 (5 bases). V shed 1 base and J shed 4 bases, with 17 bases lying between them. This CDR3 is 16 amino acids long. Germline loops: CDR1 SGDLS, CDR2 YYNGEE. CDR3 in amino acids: CASSVNPGQAGETQYF. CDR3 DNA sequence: TGTGCCAGCAGCGTAAACCCCGGGCAGGCGGGAGAGACCCAGTACTTC.

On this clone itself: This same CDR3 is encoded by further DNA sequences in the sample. CDR3 in amino acids: CASRQETQYF. The CDR3 DNA is TGTGCCAGCAGGCAAGAGACCCAGTACTTC. V is TRBV28 and J is TRBJ2-5; D remains ambiguous. This CDR3 spans 10 amino acids. Germline assignment: CDR1 MDHEN and CDR2 SYDVKM. Trimming removed 6 bases from V and 2 bases from J, with 1 base in between.

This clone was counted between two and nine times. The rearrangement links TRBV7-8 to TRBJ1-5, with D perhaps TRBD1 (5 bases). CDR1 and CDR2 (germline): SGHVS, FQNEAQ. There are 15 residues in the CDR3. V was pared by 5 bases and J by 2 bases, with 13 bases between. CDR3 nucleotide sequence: TGTGCCAGCAGCCCTGGGACGGAGGGCAATCAGCCCCAGCATTTT. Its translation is CASSPGTEGNQPQHF.

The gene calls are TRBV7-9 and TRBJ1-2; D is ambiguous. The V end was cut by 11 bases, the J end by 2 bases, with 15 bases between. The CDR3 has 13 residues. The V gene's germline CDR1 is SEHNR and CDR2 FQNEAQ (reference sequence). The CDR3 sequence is CAENEIFNYGYTF. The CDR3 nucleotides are TGTGCCGAGAACGAAATATTCAACTATGGCTACACCTTC.

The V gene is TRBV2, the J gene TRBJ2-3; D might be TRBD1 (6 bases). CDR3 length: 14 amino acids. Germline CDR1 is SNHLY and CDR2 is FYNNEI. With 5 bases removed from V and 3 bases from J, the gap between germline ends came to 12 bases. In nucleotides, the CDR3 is TGTGCCAGCAGTTGGGGGCGCCGGACAGATACGCAGTATTTT. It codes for CASSWGRRTDTQYF.

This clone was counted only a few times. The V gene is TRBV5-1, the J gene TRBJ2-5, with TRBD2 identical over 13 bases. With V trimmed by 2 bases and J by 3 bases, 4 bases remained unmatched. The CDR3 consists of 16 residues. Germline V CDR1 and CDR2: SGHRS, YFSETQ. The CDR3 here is CASSLTGTSGEETQYF. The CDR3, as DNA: TGCGCCAGCAGCTTAACCGGGACTAGCGGGGAAGAGACCCAGTACTTC.

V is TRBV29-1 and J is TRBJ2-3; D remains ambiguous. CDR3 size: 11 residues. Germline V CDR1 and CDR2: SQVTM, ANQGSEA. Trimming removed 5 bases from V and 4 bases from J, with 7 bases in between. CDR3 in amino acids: CSVRRSDTQYF. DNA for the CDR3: TGCAGCGTTAGAAGATCAGATACGCAGTATTTT.

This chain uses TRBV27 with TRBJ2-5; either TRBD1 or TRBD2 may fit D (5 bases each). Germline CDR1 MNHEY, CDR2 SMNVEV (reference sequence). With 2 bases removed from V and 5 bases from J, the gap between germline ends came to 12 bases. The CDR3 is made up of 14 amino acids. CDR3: CASSLGGRSETQYF. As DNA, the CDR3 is TGTGCCAGCAGTTTAGGGGGTAGGAGCGAGACCCAGTACTTC.

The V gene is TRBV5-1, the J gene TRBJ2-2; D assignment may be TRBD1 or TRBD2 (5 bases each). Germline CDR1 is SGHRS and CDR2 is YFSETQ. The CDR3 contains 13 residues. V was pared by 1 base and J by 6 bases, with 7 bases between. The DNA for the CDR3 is TGCGCCAGCAGCTTGAGGGGAGCCGGGGAGCTGTTTTTT. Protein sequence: CASSLRGAGELFF.

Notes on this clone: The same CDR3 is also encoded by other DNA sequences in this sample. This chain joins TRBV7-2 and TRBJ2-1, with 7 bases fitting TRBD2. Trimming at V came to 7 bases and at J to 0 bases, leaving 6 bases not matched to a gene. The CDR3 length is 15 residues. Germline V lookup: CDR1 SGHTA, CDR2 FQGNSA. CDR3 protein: CASTLGGSSYNEQFF. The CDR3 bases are TGTGCCAGCACCCTGGGGGGGAGCTCCTACAATGAGCAGTTCTTC.

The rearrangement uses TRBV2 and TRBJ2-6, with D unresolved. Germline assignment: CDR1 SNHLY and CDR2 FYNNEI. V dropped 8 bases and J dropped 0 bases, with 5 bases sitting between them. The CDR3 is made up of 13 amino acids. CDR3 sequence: CASYYSGANVLTF. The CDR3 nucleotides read TGTGCCAGCTACTACTCTGGGGCCAACGTCCTGACTTTC.

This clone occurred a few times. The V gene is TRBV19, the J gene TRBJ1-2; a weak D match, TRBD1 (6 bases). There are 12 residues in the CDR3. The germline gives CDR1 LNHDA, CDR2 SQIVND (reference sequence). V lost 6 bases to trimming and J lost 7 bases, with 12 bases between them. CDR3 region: CASREQGRGYTF. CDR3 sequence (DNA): TGTGCCAGTAGGGAACAGGGACGTGGCTACACCTTC.

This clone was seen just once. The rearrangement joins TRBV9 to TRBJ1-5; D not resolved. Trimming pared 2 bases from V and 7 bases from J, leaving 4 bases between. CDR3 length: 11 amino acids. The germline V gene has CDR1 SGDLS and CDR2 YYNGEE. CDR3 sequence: CASSVAQPQHF. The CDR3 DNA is TGTGCCAGCAGCGTTGCACAGCCCCAGCATTTT.

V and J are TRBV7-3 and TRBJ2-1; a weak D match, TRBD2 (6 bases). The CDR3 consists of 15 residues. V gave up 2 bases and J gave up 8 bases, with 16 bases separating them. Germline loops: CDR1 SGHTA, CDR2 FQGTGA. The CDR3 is CASSLGAQVADEQFF. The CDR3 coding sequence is TGTGCCAGCAGCTTAGGAGCACAGGTAGCGGATGAGCAGTTCTTC.

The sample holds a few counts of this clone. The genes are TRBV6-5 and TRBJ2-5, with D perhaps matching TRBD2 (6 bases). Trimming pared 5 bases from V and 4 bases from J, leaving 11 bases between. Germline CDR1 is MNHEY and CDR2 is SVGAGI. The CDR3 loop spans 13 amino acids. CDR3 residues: CASSSWGGETQYF. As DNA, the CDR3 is TGTGCCAGCAGTAGTTGGGGAGGAGAGACCCAGTACTTC.

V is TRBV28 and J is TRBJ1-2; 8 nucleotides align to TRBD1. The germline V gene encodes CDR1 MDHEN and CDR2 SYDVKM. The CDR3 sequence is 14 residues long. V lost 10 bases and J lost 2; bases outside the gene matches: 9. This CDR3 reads CAIIGQGVNYGYTF. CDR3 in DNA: TGTGCCATCATCGGACAGGGAGTCAACTATGGCTACACCTTC.

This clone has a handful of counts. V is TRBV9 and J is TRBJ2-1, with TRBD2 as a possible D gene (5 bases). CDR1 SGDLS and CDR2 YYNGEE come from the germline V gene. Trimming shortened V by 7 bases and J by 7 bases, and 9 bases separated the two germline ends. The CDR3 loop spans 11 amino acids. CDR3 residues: CASGGLNEQFF. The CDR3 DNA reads TGTGCCAGCGGCGGGCTGAATGAGCAGTTCTTC.

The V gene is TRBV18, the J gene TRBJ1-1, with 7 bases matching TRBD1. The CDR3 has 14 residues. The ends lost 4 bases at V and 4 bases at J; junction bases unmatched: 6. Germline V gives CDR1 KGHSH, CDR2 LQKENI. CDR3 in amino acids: CASSHSQGPTEAFF. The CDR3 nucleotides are TGTGCCAGCTCACACTCACAGGGGCCCACTGAAGCTTTCTTT.

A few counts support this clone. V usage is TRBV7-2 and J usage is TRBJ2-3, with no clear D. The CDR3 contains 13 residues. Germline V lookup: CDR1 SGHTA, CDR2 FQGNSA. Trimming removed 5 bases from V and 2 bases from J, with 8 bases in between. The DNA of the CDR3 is TGTGCCAGCAGCCGAAGGGCCACAGATACGCAGTATTTT. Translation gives CASSRRATDTQYF.

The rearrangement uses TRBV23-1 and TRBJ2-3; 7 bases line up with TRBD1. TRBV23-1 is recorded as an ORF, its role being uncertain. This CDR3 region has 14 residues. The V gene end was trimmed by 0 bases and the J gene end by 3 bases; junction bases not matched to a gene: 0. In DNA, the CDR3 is TGCGCCAGCAGTCAATCGGGACAGACAGATACGCAGTATTTT. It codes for CASSQSGQTDTQYF.

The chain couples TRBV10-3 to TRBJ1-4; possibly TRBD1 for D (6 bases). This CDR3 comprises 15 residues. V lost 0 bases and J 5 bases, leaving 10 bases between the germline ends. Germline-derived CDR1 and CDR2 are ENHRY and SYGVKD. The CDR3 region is CAISESTGQNEKLFF. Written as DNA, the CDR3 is TGTGCCATCAGTGAGTCCACAGGGCAGAATGAAAAACTGTTTTTT.